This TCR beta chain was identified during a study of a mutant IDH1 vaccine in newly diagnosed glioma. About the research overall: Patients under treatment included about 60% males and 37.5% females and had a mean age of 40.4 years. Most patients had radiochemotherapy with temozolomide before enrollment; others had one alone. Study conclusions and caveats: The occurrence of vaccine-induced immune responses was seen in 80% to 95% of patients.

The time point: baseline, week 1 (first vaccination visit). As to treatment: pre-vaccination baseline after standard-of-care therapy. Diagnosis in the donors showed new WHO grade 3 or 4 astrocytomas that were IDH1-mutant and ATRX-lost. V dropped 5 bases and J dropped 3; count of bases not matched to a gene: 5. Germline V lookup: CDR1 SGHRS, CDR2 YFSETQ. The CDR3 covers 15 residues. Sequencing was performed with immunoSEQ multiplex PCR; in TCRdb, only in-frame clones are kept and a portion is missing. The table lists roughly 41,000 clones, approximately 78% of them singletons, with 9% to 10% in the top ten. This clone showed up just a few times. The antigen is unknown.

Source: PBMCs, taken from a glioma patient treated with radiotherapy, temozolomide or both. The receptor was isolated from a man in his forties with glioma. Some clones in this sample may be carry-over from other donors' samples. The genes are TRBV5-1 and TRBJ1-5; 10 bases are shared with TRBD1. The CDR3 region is CASSPGQGDNQPQHF. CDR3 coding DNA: TGCGCCAGCAGTCCTGGACAGGGGGACAATCAGCCCCAGCATTTT.